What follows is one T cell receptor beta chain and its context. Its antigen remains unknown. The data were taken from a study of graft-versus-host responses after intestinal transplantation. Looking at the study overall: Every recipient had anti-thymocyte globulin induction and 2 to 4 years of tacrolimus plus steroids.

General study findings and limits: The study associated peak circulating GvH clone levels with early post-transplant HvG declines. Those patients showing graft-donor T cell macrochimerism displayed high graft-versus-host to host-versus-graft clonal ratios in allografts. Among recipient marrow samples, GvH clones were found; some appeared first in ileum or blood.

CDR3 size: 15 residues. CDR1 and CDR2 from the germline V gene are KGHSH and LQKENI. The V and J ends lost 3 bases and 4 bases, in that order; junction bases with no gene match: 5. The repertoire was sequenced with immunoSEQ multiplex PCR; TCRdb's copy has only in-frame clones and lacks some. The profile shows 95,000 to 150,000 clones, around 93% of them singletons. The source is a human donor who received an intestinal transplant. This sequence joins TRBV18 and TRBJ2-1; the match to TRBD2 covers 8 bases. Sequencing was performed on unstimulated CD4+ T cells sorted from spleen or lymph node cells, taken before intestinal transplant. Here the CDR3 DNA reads TGTGCCAGCTCACCGCCGACGGGAGGGTACAATGAGCAGTTCTTC. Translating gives CASSPPTGGYNEQFF.